This T cell receptor beta chain was profiled in a study of technical replicates of blood from several donors. The data were produced by immunoSEQ multiplex PCR, yet TCRdb's version contains in-frame clones alone and is incomplete. The table has roughly 57,000 clones, roughly 95% seen once. The junction had 12 bases not matched to a gene; V was cut back by 4 bases and J by 4 bases. The CDR3 contains 17 residues. Germline values: CDR1 MGHRA, CDR2 YSYEKL. The rearrangement joins TRBV4-1 to TRBJ1-5; 8 positions agree with TRBD1. The TCR originated in a human donor in good health. Some clones in this sample may be carry-over from other donors' samples. The sequenced sample was PBMCs. CDR3 amino acids: CASSLTQVRGPNQPQHF. Here the CDR3 DNA reads TGCGCCAGCAGCCTAACCCAGGTCAGGGGGCCTAATCAGCCCCAGCATTTT.